These 4 T cell receptor beta chains were sequenced from one sample in a study of control samples from healthy donors and cancer patients. Measured with immunoSEQ multiplex PCR; TCRdb has only the in-frame clones, and not every one. The data contain 250,000 to 300,000 clones, roughly four fifths of them singletons. The specimen was PBMCs. All receptors derive from a woman in her fifties or sixties with lung cancer.

This clone was counted once. The chain employs TRBV11-2 and TRBJ2-7; TRBD2 matches at 11 bases. CDR1 and CDR2 (germline): SGHAT, FQNNGV. This CDR3 comprises 15 residues. With 3 bases clipped from V and 4 bases from J, the junction kept 5 bases outside the gene matches. The CDR3 sequence: CASSFSGRARYEQYF. The CDR3 DNA reads TGTGCCAGCAGCTTTAGCGGGAGGGCGCGGTACGAGCAGTACTTC. Full variable domain (rest looked up from reference TRBV11-2 and TRBJ2-7): EAGVAQSPRYKIIEKRQSVAFWCNPISGHATLYWYQQILGQGPKLLIQFQNNGVVDDSQLPKDRFSAERLKGVDSTLKIQPAKLEDSAVYLCASSFSGRARYEQYFGPGTRLTVT.

About this clone itself: Because the CDR3's place on the DNA is in doubt, the DNA is left out and the CDR3 is given as listed by TCRdb. The chain links TRBV25-1 to TRBJ1-4. Both ends counted, the CDR3 spans 13 residues. Germline V gene sequence: CDR1 MGHDK, CDR2 SYGVNS. CDR3 protein: CASSLERDEKLFF.

This clone was observed a single time. V gene TRBV7-8 combines with J gene TRBJ2-3; 10 nucleotides match TRBD2. Germline values: CDR1 SGHVS, CDR2 FQNEAQ. The V and J ends lost 5 bases and 2 bases, in that order; junction bases with no gene match: 4. This CDR3 is 15 amino acids long. The CDR3 protein is CASSVSGGPTDTQYF. CDR3 nucleotides: TGTGCCAGCAGCGTTAGCGGGGGGCCCACAGATACGCAGTATTTT.

The chain joins TRBV2 to TRBJ2-3, with D unresolved. Between the trimmed V and J ends, which lost 6 bases and 2 bases, there was a span of 6 bases. The CDR3 totals 12 residues. Germline assignment: CDR1 SNHLY and CDR2 FYNNEI. The CDR3 is CASSFFTDTQYF. CDR3 bases: TGTGCCAGCAGCTTCTTCACAGATACGCAGTATTTT.